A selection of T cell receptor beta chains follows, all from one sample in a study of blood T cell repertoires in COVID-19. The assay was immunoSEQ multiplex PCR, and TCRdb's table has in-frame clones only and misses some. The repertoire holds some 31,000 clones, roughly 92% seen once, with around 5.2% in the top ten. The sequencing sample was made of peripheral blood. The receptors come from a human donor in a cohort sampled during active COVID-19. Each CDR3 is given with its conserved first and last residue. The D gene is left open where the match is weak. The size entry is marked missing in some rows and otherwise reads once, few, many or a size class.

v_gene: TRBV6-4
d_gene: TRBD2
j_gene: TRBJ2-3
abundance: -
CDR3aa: CASSGGTSGSTQYF
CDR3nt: TGTGCCAGCAGTGGGGGGACTAGCGGGAGTACGCAGTATTTT

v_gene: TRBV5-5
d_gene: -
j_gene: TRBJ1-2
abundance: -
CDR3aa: CASSRGQQTGYTF
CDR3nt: TGTGCCAGCAGCAGAGGACAGCAGACTGGCTACACCTTC

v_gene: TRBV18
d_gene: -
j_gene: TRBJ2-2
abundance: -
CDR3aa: CASSPVYRVKSTGELFF
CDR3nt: TGTGCCAGCTCACCAGTGTACAGGGTGAAGAGCACCGGGGAGCTGTTTTTT

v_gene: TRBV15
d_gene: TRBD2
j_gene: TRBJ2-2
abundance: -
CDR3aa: CATSRASGDTGELFF
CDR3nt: TGTGCCACCAGCAGAGCTAGCGGGGACACCGGGGAGCTGTTTTTT

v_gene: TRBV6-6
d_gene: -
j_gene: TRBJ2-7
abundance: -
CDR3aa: CASSQAASYEQYF
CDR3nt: TGTGCCAGCAGCCAGGCCGCCTCCTACGAGCAGTACTTC

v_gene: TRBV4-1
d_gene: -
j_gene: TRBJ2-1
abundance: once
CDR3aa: CASTQGGLGYEQFF
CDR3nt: TGCGCCAGCACCCAGGGGGGTCTCGGCTATGAGCAGTTCTTC

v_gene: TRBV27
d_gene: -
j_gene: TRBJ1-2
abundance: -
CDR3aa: CASSLSRGYGYTF
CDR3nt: TGTGCCAGCAGCCTCTCCAGGGGCTATGGCTACACCTTC

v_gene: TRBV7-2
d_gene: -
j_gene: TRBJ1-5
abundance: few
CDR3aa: CASSLAVGAGYSNQPQHF
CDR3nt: TGTGCCAGCAGCTTAGCGGTCGGTGCAGGGTATAGCAATCAGCCCCAGCATTTT

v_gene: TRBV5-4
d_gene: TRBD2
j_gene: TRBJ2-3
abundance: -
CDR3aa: CASSSPGLAGADTQYF
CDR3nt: TGTGCCAGCAGCTCTCCGGGACTAGCGGGAGCTGATACGCAGTATTTT

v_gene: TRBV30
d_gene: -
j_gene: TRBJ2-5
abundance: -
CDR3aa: CAWTGNVRYQETQYF
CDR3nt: TGTGCCTGGACGGGGAACGTCCGGTACCAAGAGACCCAGTACTTC

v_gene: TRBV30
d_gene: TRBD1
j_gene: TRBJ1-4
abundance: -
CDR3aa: CAWSEGQGAKKLFF
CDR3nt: TGTGCCTGGAGCGAGGGACAGGGGGCAAAAAAACTGTTTTTT

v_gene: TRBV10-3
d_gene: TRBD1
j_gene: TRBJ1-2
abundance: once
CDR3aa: CAIKETGYNGYTF
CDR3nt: TGTGCCATCAAGGAGACAGGGTACAATGGCTACACCTTC

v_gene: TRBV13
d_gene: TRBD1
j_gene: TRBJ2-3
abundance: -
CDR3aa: CASIRTGAWADTQYF
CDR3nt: TGTGCCAGCATCAGGACAGGGGCTTGGGCAGATACGCAGTATTTT

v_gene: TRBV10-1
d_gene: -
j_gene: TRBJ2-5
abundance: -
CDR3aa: CASSESIKLLNQETQYF
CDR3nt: TGCGCCAGCAGTGAGTCGATCAAACTACTTAACCAAGAGACCCAGTACTTC

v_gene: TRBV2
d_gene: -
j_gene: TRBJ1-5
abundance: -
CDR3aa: CASSAQGSHQPQHF
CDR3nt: TGTGCCAGCAGTGCTCAGGGATCACATCAGCCCCAGCATTTT

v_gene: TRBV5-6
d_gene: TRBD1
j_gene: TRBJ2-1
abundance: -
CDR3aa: CASSLEGTAIIHRDNEQFF
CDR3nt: TGTGCCAGCAGCTTGGAGGGGACAGCTATTATTCACCGGGACAATGAGCAGTTCTTC

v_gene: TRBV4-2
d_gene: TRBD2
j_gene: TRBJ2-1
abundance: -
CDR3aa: CASSQEPAGEYNEQFF
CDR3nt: TGTGCCAGCAGCCAAGAGCCAGCGGGGGAGTACAATGAGCAGTTCTTC

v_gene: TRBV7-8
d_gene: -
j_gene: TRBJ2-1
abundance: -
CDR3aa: CASSLAASLQFF
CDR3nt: TGTGCCAGCAGCTTAGCGGCTAGCTTACAGTTCTTC

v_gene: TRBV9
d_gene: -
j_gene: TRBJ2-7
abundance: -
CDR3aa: CASSLDRYEQYF
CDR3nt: TGTGCCAGCAGCCTCGACAGGTACGAGCAGTACTTC

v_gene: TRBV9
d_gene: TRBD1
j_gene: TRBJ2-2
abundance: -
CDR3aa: CASSRDRSNTGELFF
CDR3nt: TGTGCCAGCAGTAGGGACAGGTCGAACACCGGGGAGCTGTTTTTT

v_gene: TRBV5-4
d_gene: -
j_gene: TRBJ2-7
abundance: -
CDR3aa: CASSLQSGHLYEQYF
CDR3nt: TGTGCCAGCAGCTTGCAGTCGGGACACCTCTACGAGCAGTACTTC

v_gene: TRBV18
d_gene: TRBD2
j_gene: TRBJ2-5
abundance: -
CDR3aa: CASSSLAGGLETQYF
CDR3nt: TGTGCCAGCTCATCCCTAGCGGGGGGGCTAGAGACCCAGTACTTC

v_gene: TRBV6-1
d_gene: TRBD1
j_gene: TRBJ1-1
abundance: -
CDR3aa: CASSDAGTGHTEAFF
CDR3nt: TGTGCCAGCAGTGACGCCGGGACAGGGCACACTGAAGCTTTCTTT

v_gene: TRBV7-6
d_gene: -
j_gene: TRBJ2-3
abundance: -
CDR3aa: CASSLVPRSTDTQYF
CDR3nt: TGTGCCAGCAGCTTAGTTCCGCGGAGCACAGATACGCAGTATTTT

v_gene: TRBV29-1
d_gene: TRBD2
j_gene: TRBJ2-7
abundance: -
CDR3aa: CSVGVAGPYEQYF
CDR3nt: TGCAGCGTTGGGGTAGCGGGGCCCTACGAGCAGTACTTC

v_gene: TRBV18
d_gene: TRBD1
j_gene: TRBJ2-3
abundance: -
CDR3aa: CASSPYLGQSSTDTQYF
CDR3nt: TGTGCCAGCTCACCGTACTTGGGACAGTCTAGCACAGATACGCAGTATTTT

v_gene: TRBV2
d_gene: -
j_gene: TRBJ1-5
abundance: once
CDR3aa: CASRADGLSNQPQHF
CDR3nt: TGTGCCAGCCGTGCGGACGGACTTAGCAATCAGCCCCAGCATTTT